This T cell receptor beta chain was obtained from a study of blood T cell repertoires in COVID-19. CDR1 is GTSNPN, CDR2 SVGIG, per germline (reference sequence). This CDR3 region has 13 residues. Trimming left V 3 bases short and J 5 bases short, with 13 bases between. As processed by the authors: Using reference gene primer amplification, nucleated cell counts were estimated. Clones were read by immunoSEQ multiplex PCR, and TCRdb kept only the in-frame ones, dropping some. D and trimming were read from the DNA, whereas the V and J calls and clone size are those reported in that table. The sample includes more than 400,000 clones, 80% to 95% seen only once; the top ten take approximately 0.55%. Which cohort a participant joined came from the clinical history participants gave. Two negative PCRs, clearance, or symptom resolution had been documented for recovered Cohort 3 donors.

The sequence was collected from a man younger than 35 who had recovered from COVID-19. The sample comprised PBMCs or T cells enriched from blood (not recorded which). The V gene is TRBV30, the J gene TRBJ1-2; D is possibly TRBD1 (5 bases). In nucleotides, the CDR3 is TGTGCCTGGAGCTCCTCGGGGGGATATGGCTACACCTTC. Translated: CAWSSSGGYGYTF.